This is a list of T cell receptor beta chains from one sample in a study of Ad26.COV2.S vaccination and SARS-CoV-2 variants. Using immunoSEQ multiplex PCR, the repertoire was profiled, and TCRdb retains in-frame clones only, with some absent. This repertoire shows roughly 400,000 clones, about 92% found once; its top ten account for roughly 4.3%. The sample in question was peripheral blood, obtained in a trial of Ad26.COV2.S vaccine versus placebo. Every receptor here comes from a person between 18 and 59 years old who received the Ad26.COV2.S COVID-19 vaccine or a placebo. Both conserved end residues are part of each CDR3. The D gene is left open where the match is weak. Some rows mark clone size as missing; the rest say once, few, many or name a class of expanded clone.

clone_size j_call v_call d_call cdr3_nt cdr3_aa
. TRBJ1-6 TRBV6-6 TRBD1 TGTGCCAGCAGTTACTCCCAGGGGGCTAATTCACCCCTCCACTTT CASSYSQGANSPLHF
. TRBJ1-6 TRBV7-2 . TGTGCCAGCAGCACAAAACAGGGTCTCTCTATCTATAATTCACCCCTCCACTTT CASSTKQGLSIYNSPLHF
. TRBJ2-3 TRBV7-3 . TGTGCCAGCAGCTTACGGGGCCTCACAGATACGCAGTATTTT CASSLRGLTDTQYF
. TRBJ2-4 TRBV25-1 TRBD2 TGTGCCAGCAGTGGAGCGGGAGCCCTTGGGATTCAGTACTTC CASSGAGALGIQYF
. TRBJ1-2 TRBV25-1 TRBD1 TGTGCCAGCAGTGAATGGGACAGGGCCGGCTACACCTTC CASSEWDRAGYTF
. TRBJ1-4 TRBV5-1 . TGCGCCAGCAGCTTGGGGGATTACCCAAAGTCTGAAAAACTGTTTTTT CASSLGDYPKSEKLFF
. TRBJ1-2 TRBV3-1/TRBV3-2 TRBD1 TGTGCCAGCAGCCAAGACGGAGGGACAGGGCGCAACTATGGCTACACCTTC CASSQDGGTGRNYGYTF
. TRBJ1-1 TRBV19 . TGTGCCAGTAGTATAAGTTTGGCCAGGGGCTCTGAAGCTTTCTTT CASSISLARGSEAFF
. TRBJ2-2 TRBV5-4 TRBD2 TGTGCCAGCAGCAACTTCGGACTAGCGGGGAACACCGGGGAGCTGTTTTTT CASSNFGLAGNTGELFF
. TRBJ2-7 TRBV2 . TGTGCCAGCAGTCCCGTTATGTCCTACGAGCAGTACTTC CASSPVMSYEQYF
. TRBJ2-2 TRBV5-1 . TGCGCCAGCAGTTGGGGGGCAGGGCCCACCGGGGAGCTGTTTTTT CASSWGAGPTGELFF
. TRBJ2-7 TRBV12-3/TRBV12-4 . TGTGCCTGTGGGGGGTCGTCCTACGAGCAGTACTTC CACGGSSYEQYF
. TRBJ2-1 TRBV7-2 . TGTGCCAGCAGCCCTGGGGAGATCTACAATGAGCAGTTCTTC CASSPGEIYNEQFF
. TRBJ1-6 TRBV5-4 . TGTGCCAGCAGCTTGGAGGGAGGTCTTGGCAATTCACCCCTCCACTTT CASSLEGGLGNSPLHF
few TRBJ1-1 TRBV11-2 . TGTGCCAGCAGCCTCATGAACACTGAAGCTTTCTTT CASSLMNTEAFF
hyperexpanded TRBJ2-5 TRBV6-4 TRBD1 TGTGCCAGCAGTCCAACCGGGACAGGGGGCGGAGAGACCCAGTACTTC CASSPTGTGGGETQYF
. TRBJ2-1 TRBV4-2 . TGTGCCAGCAGCCCTGCGACGAGCTCCTACAATGAGCAGTTCTTC CASSPATSSYNEQFF
few TRBJ2-2 TRBV5-6 . TGTGCCAGCAGCTTGGATTCGGGGTGGGAGCTGTTTTTT CASSLDSGWELFF